Given below is one T cell receptor (beta chain) in context. The assay was immunoSEQ multiplex PCR, and TCRdb's table has in-frame clones only and misses some. Of fewer than 200,000 clones in the sample, about 87% were seen once. This specimen belongs to a study of control samples from healthy donors and cancer patients. The CDR3 is made up of 14 amino acids. V was clipped by 4 bases and J by 3 bases, with 9 bases between them. CDR1 LNHDA and CDR2 SQIVND come from the germline V gene (reference sequence). The sequenced material came from blood. The chain links TRBV19 to TRBJ1-4; D is uncertain. This receptor was identified in a man aged 30 to 45 in good health. The CDR3 spells CASSSGRPNEKLFF. The CDR3 nucleotides are TGTGCCAGTAGTAGTGGCCGACCTAATGAAAAACTGTTTTTT.